This T cell receptor beta chain was documented in a study of T cell changes during pregnancy in multiple sclerosis. Germline V gene lookup returns CDR1 MNHNS and CDR2 SASEGT. The CDR3 runs to 16 residues. J gave up 8 bases and V 4 bases, and 14 bases lay outside the gene matches. The assay was immunoSEQ multiplex PCR, and TCRdb's table has in-frame clones only and misses some. Of 61,000 or so clones listed, just over 90% are singletons. Specimen: CD4+ T cells from peripheral blood mononuclear cells, collected before pregnancy. This TCR came from a female donor with multiple sclerosis, enrolled in a pregnancy study. The V call is TRBV6-1, the J call TRBJ2-5; TRBD1 matches at 9 bases. The CDR3 DNA reads TGTGCCAGCAGTGCTGTAACAAGACCGGGACAGGGTACCCAGTACTTC. Translating gives CASSAVTRPGQGTQYF.